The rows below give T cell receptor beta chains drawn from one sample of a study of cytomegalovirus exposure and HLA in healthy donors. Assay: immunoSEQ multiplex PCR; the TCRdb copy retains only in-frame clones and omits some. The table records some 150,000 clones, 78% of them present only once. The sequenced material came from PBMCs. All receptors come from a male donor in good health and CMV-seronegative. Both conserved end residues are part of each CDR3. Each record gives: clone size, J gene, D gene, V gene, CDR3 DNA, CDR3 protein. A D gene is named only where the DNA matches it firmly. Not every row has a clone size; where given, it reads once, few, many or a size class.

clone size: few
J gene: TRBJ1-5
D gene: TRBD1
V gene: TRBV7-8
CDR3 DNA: TGTGCCAGCGGGACAGGGGATCAGCCCCAGCATTTT
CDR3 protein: CASGTGDQPQHF

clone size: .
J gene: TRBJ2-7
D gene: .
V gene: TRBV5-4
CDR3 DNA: TGTGCCAGCAGCTCCGCTTCTCCTTCCCCTAGCGAGCAGTACTTC
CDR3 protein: CASSSASPSPSEQYF

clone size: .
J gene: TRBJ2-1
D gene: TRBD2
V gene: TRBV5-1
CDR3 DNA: TGCGCCAGCAGCTTGGGCCTCTTAGCGGGAGGGGGCACCAATGAGCAGTTCTTC
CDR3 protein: CASSLGLLAGGGTNEQFF

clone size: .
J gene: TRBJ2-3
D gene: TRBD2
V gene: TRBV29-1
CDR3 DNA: TGCAGCGTACGACTAGCGGGAGGTGCTATAACAGATACGCAGTATTTT
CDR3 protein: CSVRLAGGAITDTQYF

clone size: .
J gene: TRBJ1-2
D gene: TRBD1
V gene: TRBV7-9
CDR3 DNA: TGTGCCAGCAGTACGTGGACAGGGGGCGCTGGGGGCTACACCTTC
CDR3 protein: CASSTWTGGAGGYTF

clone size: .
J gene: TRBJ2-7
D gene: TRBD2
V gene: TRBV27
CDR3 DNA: TGTGCCAGCAGTTTAACCCCGGGGGGATCCTACGAGCAGTACTTC
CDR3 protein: CASSLTPGGSYEQYF

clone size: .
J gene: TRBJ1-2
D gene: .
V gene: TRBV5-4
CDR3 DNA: TGTGCCAGCAGCCCGCCCCGGGGGGTTAACTATGGCTACACCTTC
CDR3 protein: CASSPPRGVNYGYTF

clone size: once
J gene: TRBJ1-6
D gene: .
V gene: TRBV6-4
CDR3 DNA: TGTGCCAGCAAGGGGCATAGGGATTCACCCCTCCACTTT
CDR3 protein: CASKGHRDSPLHF

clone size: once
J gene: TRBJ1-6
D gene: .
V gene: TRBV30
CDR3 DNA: TGTGCCTGGAGAGAGGGTAGTCATTCACCCCTCCACTTT
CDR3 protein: CAWREGSHSPLHF

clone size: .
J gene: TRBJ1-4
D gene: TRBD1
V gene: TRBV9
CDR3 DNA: TGTGCCAGCAGCGATAACCCAGGGGGCGAGGGGAATGAAAAACTGTTTTTT
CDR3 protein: CASSDNPGGEGNEKLFF

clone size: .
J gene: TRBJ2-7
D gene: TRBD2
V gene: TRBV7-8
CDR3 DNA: TGTGCCAGCAGCCAGGTAGCGGGATCCTACGAGCAGTACTTC
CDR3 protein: CASSQVAGSYEQYF

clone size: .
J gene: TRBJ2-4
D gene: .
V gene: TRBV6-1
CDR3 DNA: TGTGCCAGCAGCCAAAAAAACATTCAGTACTTC
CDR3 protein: CASSQKNIQYF

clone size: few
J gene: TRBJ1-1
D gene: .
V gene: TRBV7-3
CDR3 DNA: TGTGCCAGCAGATTAACAGCGAACACTGAAGCTTTCTTT
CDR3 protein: CASRLTANTEAFF

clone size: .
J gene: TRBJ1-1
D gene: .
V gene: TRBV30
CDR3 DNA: TGTGCCTGGAGTTTGTCTCTCTACACTGAAGCTTTCTTT
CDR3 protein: CAWSLSLYTEAFF

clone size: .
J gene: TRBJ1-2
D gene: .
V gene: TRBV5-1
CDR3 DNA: TGCGCCAGCAGGTCAACAGGACAGACATACTATGGCTACACCTTC
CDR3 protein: CASRSTGQTYYGYTF

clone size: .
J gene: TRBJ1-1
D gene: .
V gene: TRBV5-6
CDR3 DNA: TGTGCCAGCAGCTTCCGTGGGGGCTCGAACACTGAAGCTTTCTTT
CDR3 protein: CASSFRGGSNTEAFF

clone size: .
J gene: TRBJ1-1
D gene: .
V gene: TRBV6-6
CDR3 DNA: TGTGCCAGCAGTTACGACCCACAGGGTTCTGCCACTGAAGCTTTCTTT
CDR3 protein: CASSYDPQGSATEAFF

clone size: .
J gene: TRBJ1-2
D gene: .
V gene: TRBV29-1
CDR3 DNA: TGCAGCGTTGAGGGCAGGGATGGCTACACCTTC
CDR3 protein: CSVEGRDGYTF

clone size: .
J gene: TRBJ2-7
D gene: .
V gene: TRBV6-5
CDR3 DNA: TGTGCCAGCAGTTACCTTCGAGGGGGCGAGCAGTACTTC
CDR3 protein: CASSYLRGGEQYF

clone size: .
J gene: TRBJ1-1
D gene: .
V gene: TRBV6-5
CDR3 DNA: TGTGCCAGCAGTTCCGGGTTCGGGAACACTGAAGCTTTCTTT
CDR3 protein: CASSSGFGNTEAFF

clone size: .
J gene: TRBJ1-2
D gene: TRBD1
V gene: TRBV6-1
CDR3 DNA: TGTGCCAGCAGTGTCTCAACGGGGGAACAGGGGGGAGTTAGCTATGGCTACACCTTC
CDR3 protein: CASSVSTGEQGGVSYGYTF

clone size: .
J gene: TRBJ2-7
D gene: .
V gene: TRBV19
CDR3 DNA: TGTGCCAGTAGTGTAACAGGAACCCACGAGCAGTACTTC
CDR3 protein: CASSVTGTHEQYF

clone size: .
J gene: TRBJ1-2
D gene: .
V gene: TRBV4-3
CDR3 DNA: TGCGCCAGCAGCTTGGAGGGCGCCGACTATGGCTACACCTTC
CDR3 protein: CASSLEGADYGYTF

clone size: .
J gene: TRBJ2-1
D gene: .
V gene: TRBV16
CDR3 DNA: TGTGCCAGCAGCCAATTACGGGGTGGAAATGAGCAGTTCTTC
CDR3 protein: CASSQLRGGNEQFF

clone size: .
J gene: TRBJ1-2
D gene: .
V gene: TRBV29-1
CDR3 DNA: TGCAGCGTTCGGGTTGACCCTGGCTACACCTTC
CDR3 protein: CSVRVDPGYTF

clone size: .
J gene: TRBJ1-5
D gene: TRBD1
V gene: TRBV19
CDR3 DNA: TGTGCCAGTAGTATGGGTTGGAGGGACAGGGCCGATCAGCCCCAGCATTTT
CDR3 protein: CASSMGWRDRADQPQHF

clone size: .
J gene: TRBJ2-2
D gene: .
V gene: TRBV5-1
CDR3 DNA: TGCGCCAGCAGCACGACTAACACCGGGGAGCTGTTTTTT
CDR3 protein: CASSTTNTGELFF

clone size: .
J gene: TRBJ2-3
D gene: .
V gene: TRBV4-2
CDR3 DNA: TGTGCCAGCAGCCAAGATTTCAGAAGCACAGATACGCAGTATTTT
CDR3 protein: CASSQDFRSTDTQYF

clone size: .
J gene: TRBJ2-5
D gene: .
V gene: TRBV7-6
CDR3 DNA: TGTGCCAGCAGCTTATCCGGACACTTTCAAGAGACCCAGTACTTC
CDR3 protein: CASSLSGHFQETQYF